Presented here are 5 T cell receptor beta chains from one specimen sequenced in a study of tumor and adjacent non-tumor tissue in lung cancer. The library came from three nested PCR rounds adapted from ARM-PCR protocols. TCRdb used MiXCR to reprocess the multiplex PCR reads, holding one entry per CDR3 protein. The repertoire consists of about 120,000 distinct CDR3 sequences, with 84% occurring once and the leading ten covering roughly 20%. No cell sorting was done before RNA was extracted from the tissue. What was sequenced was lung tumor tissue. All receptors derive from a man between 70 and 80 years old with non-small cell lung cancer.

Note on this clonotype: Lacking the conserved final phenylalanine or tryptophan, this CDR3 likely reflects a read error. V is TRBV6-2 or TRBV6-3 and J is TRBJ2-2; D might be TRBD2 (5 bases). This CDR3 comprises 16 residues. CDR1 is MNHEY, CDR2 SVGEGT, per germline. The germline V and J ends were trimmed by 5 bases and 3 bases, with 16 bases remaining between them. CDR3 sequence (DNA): TGTGCCAGCAGTAGAAACCCCCGGGATCACACCGGGGAGCTGTTTTCT. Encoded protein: CASSRNPRDHTGELFS.

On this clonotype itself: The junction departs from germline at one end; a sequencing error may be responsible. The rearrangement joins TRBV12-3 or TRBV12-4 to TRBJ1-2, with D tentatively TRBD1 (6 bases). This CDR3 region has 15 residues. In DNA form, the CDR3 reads TGTGCCAGCAGTCTATCCGGGACAAGTCTCTATGTCTACACCTTC. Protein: CASSLSGTSLYVYTF.

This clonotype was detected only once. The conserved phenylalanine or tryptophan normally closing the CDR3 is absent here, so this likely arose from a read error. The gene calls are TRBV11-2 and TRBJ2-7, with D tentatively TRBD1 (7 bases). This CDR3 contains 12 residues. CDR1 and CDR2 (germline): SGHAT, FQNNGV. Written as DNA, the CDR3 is TGTACCAGCAGCAACCAGGGGGGCGAGCAGTACTTA. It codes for CTSSNQGGEQYL.

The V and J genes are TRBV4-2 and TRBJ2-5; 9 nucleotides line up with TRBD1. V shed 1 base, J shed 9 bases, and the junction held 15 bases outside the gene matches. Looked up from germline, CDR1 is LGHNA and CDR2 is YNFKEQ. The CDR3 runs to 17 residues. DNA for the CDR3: TGTGCCAGCAGCCAAGCAAGCGGGACAGGGCCGGGGGAGTCCCAGTACTTC. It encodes CASSQASGTGPGESQYF.

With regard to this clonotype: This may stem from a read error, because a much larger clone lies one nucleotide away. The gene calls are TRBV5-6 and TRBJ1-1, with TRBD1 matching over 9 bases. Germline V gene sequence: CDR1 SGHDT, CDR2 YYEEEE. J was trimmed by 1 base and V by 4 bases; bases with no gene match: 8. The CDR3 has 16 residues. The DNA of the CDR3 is TGTGCCAGCAGCCCCGGGACAGGGAATTGGAACACTGAAGCTTTCTTT. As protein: CASSPGTGNWNTEAFF. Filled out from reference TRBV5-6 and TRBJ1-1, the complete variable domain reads DAGVTQSPTHLIKTRGQQVTLRCSPKSGHDTVSWYQQALGQGPQFIFQYYEEEERQRGNFPDRFSGHQFPNYSSELNVNALLLGDSALYLCASSPGTGNWNTEAFFGQGTRLTVV.